A selection of T cell receptor beta chains follows, all from one sample in a study of beta chain features in type 1 diabetes. Repertoires were generated with immunoSEQ multiplex PCR, while TCRdb's copy carries only in-frame clones and drops some. The repertoire holds fewer than 500,000 clones, roughly 13% seen once, with 0.035% to 0.045% in the top ten. The sample taken for sequencing was naive CD4+ T cells from blood. These receptors all come from a young man in good health. CDR3s include the opening cysteine and the closing phenylalanine or tryptophan. The order of the fields is clone size, D gene, V gene, J gene, CDR3 DNA, CDR3 protein. The D gene is left open where the match is weak. Clone size appears in some rows only: once, few, many, or a class for an expanded clone.

many,.,TRBV29-1,TRBJ2-3,TGCAGCGTTAACGTTCGAAGAAGCACAGATACGCAGTATTTT,CSVNVRRSTDTQYF
.,TRBD2,TRBV4-1,TRBJ2-7,TGCGCCAGCAGCCACCCAGCGGGGTGGGCTAGTACCTACGAGCAGTACTTC,CASSHPAGWASTYEQYF
.,.,TRBV5-1,TRBJ2-7,TGCGCCAGCAGCCATCCGGGACTTTCCTACGAGCAGTACTTC,CASSHPGLSYEQYF
few,.,TRBV10-3,TRBJ1-2,TGTGCCATCACCAAAAGGACAGACTATGGCTACACCTTC,CAITKRTDYGYTF
few,.,TRBV23-1,TRBJ2-7,TGCGCCAGCAGTCACAGGGTGCACGAGCAGTACTTC,CASSHRVHEQYF
.,TRBD1,TRBV30,TRBJ1-4,TGTGCCTGGAGCCTGACAGGGGCCCCGGAAAAACTGTTTTTT,CAWSLTGAPEKLFF
few,.,TRBV7-9,TRBJ2-6,TGCGCCAGCAGCCTTACAGACGGGCACTCTGGGGCCAACGTCCTGACTTTC,CASSLTDGHSGANVLTF
few,.,TRBV7-2,TRBJ1-2,TGTGCCAGCAGCTCCCACCCGGCCGGAGCCTATGGCTACACCTTC,CASSSHPAGAYGYTF
once,.,TRBV9,TRBJ2-5,TGTGCCAGCAGCGTAGCTGCGGGGCTACAAGAGACCCAGTACTTC,CASSVAAGLQETQYF
few,.,TRBV12-5,TRBJ2-1,TGTGCTAGTGGTTTGCCGCGGGGGCCCAATGAGCAGTTCTTC,CASGLPRGPNEQFF
.,.,TRBV10-1,TRBJ2-5,TGCGCCAGCAGTGAGTCCGGTATGGGACAAGAGACCCAGTACTTC,CASSESGMGQETQYF